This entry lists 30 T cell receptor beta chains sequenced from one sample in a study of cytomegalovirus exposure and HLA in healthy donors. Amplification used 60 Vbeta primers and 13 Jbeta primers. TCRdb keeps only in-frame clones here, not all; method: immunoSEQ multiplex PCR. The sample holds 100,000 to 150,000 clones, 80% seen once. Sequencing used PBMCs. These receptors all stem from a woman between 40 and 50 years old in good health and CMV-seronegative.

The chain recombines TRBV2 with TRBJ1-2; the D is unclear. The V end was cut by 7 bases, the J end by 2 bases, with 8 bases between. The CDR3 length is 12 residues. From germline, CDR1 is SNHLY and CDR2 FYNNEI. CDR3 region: CASIAGNYGYTF. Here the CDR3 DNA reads TGTGCCAGCATTGCAGGAAACTATGGCTACACCTTC.

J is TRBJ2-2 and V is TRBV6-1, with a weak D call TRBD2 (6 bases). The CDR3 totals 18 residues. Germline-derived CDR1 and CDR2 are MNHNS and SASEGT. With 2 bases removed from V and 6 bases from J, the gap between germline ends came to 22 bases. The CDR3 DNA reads TGTGCCAGCAGTGAATATGTGGGAGGTGGCCTGGGGGCCGGGGAGCTGTTTTTT. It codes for CASSEYVGGGLGAGELFF.

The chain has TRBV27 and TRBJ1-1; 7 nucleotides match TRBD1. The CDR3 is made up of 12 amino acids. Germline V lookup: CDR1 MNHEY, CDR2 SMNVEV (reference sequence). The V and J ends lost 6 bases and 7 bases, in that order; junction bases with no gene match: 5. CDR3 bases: TGTGCCAGCAGGTCAGGGGGTTTTGAAGCTTTCTTT. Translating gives CASRSGGFEAFF.

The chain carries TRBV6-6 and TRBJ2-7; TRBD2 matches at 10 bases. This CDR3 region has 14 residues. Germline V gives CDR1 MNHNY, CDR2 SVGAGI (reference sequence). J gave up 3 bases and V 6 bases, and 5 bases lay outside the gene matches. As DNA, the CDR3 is TGTGCCAGCAGGAGGACTAGCGGAAACTACGAGCAGTACTTC. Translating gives CASRRTSGNYEQYF.

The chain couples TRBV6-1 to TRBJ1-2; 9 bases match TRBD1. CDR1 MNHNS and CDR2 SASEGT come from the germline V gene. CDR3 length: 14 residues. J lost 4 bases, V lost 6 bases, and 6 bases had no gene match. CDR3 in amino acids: CASRAQGAGYGYTF. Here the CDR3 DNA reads TGTGCCAGCAGGGCACAGGGGGCAGGCTATGGCTACACCTTC.

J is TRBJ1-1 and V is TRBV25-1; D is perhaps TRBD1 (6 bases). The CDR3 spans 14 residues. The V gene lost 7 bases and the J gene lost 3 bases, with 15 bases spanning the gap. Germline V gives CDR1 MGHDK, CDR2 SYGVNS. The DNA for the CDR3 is TGTGCCAGCACCCAGACAGGTGAGGACACTGAAGCTTTCTTT. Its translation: CASTQTGEDTEAFF.

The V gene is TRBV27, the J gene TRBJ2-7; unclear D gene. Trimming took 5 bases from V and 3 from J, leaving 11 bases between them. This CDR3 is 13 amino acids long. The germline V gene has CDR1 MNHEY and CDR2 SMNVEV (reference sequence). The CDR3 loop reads CASSTSERYEQYF. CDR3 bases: TGTGCCAGCAGTACGTCTGAGCGCTACGAGCAGTACTTC.

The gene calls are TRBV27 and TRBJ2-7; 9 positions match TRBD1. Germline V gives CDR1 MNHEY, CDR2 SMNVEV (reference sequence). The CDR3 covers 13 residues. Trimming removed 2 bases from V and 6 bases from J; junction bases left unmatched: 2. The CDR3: CASSLATGGEQYF. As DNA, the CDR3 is TGTGCCAGCAGTTTAGCGACAGGGGGCGAGCAGTACTTC.

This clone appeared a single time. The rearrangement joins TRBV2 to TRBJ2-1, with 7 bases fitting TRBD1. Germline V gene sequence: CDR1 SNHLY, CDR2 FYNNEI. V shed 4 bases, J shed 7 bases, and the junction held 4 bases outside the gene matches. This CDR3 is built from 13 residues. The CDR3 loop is CASSGTGRNEQFF. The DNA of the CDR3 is TGTGCCAGCAGTGGGACAGGCCGAAATGAGCAGTTCTTC.

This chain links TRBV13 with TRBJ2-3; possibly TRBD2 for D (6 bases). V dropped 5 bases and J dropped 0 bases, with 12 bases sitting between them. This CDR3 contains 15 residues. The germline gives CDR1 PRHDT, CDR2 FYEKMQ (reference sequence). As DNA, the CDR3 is TGTGCCAGCAGCGAATGGAGGGGTAGCACAGATACGCAGTATTTT. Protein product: CASSEWRGSTDTQYF.

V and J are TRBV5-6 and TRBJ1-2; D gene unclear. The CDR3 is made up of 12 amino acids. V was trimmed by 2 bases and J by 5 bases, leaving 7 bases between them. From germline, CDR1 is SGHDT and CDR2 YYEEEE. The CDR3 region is CASSFQDYGYTF. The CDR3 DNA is TGTGCCAGCAGCTTCCAGGATTATGGCTACACCTTC.

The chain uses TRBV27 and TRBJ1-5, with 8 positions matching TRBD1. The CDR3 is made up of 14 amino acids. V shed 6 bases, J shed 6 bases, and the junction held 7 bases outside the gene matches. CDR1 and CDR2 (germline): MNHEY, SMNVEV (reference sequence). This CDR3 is CASSPDRGPQPQHF. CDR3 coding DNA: TGTGCCAGCAGCCCCGACAGGGGCCCTCAGCCCCAGCATTTT.

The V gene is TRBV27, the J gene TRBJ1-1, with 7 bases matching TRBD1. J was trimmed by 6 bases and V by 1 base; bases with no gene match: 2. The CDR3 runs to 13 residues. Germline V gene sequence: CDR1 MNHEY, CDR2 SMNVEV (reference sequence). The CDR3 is CASSLYRGSEAFF. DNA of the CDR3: TGTGCCAGCAGTTTATACAGGGGCTCTGAAGCTTTCTTT.

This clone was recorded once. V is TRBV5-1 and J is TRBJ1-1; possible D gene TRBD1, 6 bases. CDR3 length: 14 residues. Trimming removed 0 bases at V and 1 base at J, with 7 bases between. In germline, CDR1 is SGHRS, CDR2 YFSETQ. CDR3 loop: CASSLADRNTEAFF. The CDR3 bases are TGCGCCAGCAGCTTGGCGGACAGGAACACTGAAGCTTTCTTT. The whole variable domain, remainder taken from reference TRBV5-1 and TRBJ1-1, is KAGVTQTPRYLIKTRGQQVTLSCSPISGHRSVSWYQQTPGQGLQFLFEYFSETQRNKGNFPGRFSGRQFSNSRSEMNVSTLELGDSALYLCASSLADRNTEAFFGQGTRLTVV.

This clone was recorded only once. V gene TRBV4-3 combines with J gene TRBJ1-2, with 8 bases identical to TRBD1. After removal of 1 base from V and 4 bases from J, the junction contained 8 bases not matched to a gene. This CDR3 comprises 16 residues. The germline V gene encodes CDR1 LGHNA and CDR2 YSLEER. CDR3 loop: CASSQGSGQGGYGYTF. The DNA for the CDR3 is TGCGCCAGCAGCCAAGGCAGTGGACAGGGCGGCTATGGCTACACCTTC.

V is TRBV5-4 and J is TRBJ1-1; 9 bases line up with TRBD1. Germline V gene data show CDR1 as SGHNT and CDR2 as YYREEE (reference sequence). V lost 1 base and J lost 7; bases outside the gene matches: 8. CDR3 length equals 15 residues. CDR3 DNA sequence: TGTGCCAGCAGCTTGCGGGACAGGGTATATGTTGAAGCTTTCTTT. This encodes CASSLRDRVYVEAFF. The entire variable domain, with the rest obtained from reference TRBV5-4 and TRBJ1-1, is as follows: ETGVTQSPTHLIKTRGQQVTLRCSSQSGHNTVSWYQQALGQGPQFIFQYYREEENGRGNFPPRFSGLQFPNYSSELNVNALELDDSALYLCASSLRDRVYVEAFFGQGTRLTVV.

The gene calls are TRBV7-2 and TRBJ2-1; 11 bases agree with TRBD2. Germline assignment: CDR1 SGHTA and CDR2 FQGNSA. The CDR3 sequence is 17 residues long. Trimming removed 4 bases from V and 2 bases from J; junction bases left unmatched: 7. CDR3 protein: CASSSRLAGTAYNEQFF. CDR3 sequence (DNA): TGTGCCAGCAGCTCTAGACTAGCGGGGACTGCCTACAATGAGCAGTTCTTC.

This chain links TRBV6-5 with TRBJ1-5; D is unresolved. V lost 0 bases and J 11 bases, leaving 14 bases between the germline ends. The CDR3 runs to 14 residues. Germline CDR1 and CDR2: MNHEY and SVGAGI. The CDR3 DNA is TGTGCCAGCAGTTACTCCCGTTCCGCCGGGTCCCAGCATTTT. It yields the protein CASSYSRSAGSQHF.

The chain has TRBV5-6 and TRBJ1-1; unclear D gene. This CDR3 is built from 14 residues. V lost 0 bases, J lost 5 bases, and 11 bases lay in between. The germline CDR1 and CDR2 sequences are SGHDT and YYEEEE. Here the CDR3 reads CASSLVKEETEAFF. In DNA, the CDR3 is TGTGCCAGCAGCTTGGTAAAGGAGGAGACTGAAGCTTTCTTT.

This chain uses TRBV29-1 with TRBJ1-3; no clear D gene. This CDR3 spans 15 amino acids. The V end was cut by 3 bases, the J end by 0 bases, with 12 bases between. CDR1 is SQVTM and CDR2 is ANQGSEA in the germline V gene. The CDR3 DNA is TGCAGCGTTGAGGGAGGACTAAGCTCTGGAAACACCATATATTTT. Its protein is CSVEGGLSSGNTIYF.

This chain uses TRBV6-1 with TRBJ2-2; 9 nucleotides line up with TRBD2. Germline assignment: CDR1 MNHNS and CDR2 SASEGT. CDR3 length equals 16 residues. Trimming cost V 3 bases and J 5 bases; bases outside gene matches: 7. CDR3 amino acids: CASSDRSAGGTGELFF. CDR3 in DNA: TGTGCCAGCAGTGATCGATCGGCGGGAGGGACCGGGGAGCTGTTTTTT.

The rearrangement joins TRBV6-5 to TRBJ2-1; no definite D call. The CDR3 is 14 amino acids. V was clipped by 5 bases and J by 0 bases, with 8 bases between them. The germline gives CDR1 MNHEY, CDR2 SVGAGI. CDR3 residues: CASSPGGSYNEQFF. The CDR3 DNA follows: TGTGCCAGCAGTCCCGGCGGCTCCTACAATGAGCAGTTCTTC.

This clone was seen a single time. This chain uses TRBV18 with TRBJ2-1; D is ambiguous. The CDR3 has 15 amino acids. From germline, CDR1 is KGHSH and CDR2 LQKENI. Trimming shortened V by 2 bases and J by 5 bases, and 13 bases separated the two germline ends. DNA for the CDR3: TGTGCCAGCTCACCAGCCGGGTCACGGAACAATGAGCAGTTCTTC. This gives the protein CASSPAGSRNNEQFF.

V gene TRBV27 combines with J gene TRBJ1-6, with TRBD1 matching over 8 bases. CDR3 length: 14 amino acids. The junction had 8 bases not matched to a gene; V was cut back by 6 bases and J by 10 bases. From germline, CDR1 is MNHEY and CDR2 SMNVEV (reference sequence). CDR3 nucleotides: TGTGCCAGCAGCTTGGACAGGGTCAACTCACCCCTCCACTTT. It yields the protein CASSLDRVNSPLHF.

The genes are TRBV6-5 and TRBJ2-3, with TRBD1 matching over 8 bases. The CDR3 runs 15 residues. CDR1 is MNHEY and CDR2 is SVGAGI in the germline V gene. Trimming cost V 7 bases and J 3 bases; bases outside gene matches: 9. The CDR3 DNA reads TGTGCCAGCAAGTACGGACAGGGAAGGACAGATACGCAGTATTTT. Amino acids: CASKYGQGRTDTQYF.

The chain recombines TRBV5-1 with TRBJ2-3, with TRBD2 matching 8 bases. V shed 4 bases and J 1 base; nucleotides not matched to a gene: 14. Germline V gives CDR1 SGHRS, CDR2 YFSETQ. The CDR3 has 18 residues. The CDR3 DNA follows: TGCGCCAGCAGCCATACACGTAGCGGGGACCTCGGCACAGATACGCAGTATTTT. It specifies CASSHTRSGDLGTDTQYF.

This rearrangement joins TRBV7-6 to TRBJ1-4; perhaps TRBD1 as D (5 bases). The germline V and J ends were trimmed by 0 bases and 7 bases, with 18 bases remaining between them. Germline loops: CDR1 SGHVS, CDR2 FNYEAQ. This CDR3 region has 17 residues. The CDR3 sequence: CASSLASGFGASEKLFF. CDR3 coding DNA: TGTGCCAGCAGCTTAGCCTCTGGGTTTGGGGCTAGTGAAAAACTGTTTTTT. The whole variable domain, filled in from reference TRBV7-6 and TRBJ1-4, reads GAGVSQSPRYKVTKRGQDVALRCDPISGHVSLYWYRQALGQGPEFLTYFNYEAQQDKSGLPNDRFSAERPEGSISTLTIQRTEQRDSAMYRCASSLASGFGASEKLFFGSGTQLSVL.

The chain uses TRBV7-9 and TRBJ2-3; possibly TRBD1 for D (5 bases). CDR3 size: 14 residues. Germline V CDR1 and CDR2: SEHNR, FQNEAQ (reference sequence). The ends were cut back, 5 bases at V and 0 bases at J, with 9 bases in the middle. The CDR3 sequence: CASSARQSTDTQYF. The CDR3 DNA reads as TGTGCCAGCAGCGCCAGACAGAGCACAGATACGCAGTATTTT.

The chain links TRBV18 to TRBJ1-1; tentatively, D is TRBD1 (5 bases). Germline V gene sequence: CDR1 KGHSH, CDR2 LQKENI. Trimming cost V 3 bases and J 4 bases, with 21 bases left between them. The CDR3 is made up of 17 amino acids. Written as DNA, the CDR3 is TGTGCCAGCTCACCGGGGCAGGGAAGAGCCAGCAGCACTGAAGCTTTCTTT. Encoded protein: CASSPGQGRASSTEAFF.

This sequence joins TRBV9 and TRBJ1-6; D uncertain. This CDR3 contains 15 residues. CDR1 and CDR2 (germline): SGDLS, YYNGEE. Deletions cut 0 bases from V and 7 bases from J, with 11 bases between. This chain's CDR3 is CASSVDNSPNSPLHF. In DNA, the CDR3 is TGTGCCAGCAGCGTAGACAACAGCCCCAATTCACCCCTCCACTTT.